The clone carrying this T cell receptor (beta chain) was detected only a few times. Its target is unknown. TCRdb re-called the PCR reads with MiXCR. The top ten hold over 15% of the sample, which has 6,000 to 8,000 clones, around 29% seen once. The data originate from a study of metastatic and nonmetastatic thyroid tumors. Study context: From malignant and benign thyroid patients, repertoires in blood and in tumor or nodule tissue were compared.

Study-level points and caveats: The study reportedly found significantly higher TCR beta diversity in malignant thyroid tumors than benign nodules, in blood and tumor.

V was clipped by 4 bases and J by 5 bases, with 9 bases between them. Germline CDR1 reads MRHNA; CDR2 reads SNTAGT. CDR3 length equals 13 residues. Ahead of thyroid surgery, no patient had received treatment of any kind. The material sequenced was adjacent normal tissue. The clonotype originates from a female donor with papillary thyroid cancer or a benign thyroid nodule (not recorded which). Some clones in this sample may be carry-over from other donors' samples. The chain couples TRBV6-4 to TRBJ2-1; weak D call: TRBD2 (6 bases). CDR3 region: CASSAGLHNEQFF. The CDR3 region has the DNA TGTGCCAGCAGTGCGGGACTTCACAATGAGCAGTTCTTC.